This T cell receptor beta chain appears in the sequencing data of a study of tumor and adjacent non-tumor tissue in lung cancer. Study information: Each sample yielded roughly 4 million productive TCRbeta reads on average. General observations from the study: Compared with tumor, normal lung showed significantly lower TCR diversity. Normal lung showed higher cumulative top 100 clone frequency than tumor.

Only a few counts were recorded for this clonotype. The antigen is unknown. This could be a read error, since a much larger clone is one nucleotide away. A modified ARM-PCR protocol with three rounds of nested PCR amplified TCRbeta. TCRdb passed the multiplex PCR reads through MiXCR, listing each CDR3 protein once. This sample has approximately 68,000 distinct CDR3 sequences, with 60% to 75% found just once. Germline V lookup: CDR1 SQVTM, CDR2 ANQGSEA. The length of the CDR3 is 11 residues. V lost 8 bases to trimming and J lost 11 bases, with 18 bases between them. No cell sorting was done before RNA was extracted from the tissue.

The receptor's source is a man in his 60s with non-small cell lung cancer. Sequencing was performed on lung tumor tissue. V is TRBV29-1 and J is TRBJ2-5; no firm D call. This CDR3 reads CSSQSQEKQYF. The CDR3 coding sequence is TGCAGCAGTCAGAGCCAAGAGAAACAGTACTTC.